A selection of T cell receptor beta chains follows, all from one sample in a study of CD8+CD57+ T cells in acquired aplastic anemia. A single record per CDR3 protein comes from TCRdb applying MiXCR to the reads. Of 310,000 or so distinct CDR3 sequences listed, 56% are singletons. The source material was sorted CD4+, CD8+, or CD8+CD57+ T cells (not recorded which) from PBMCs. These receptors all come from a human donor with aplastic anemia. CDR3s include the opening cysteine and the closing phenylalanine or tryptophan. The order of the fields is D gene, J gene, clone size, V gene, CDR3 DNA, CDR3 protein. The D gene is left open where the match is weak. Expanded clones get a size class; other rows say once, few or many, or leave the size out.

TRBD1 TRBJ1-1 once TRBV19 TGTGCCAGTAGTATATGGGACAGGGAAGCTTTCTTT CASSIWDREAFF
NA TRBJ2-3 NA TRBV7-8 TGTGCCAGCAGTCCCATGGCTAGCGCCGATACGCAGTATTTT CASSPMASADTQYF
TRBD2 TRBJ2-7 NA TRBV7-9 TGTGCCAGCAGCTCCTTAGCGGGAGGTGCCTACGAGCAGTACTTC CASSSLAGGAYEQYF
NA TRBJ2-5 once TRBV7-8 TGTGCCAGCAGCCCCGGTGGTGCAGAGACCCAGTACTTC CASSPGGAETQYF
NA TRBJ1-5 once TRBV7-9 TGTGCCAGCAGCCTCTCTTTTAGCAATCAGCCCCAGCATTTT CASSLSFSNQPQHF
NA TRBJ2-2 NA TRBV20-1 TGCAGTGCTAGAGGGTTTGGCGGGGAGAACACCGGGGAGCTGTTTTTT CSARGFGGENTGELFF
NA TRBJ1-3 NA TRBV19 TGTGCCAGTAGGGCAAGCTCTGGAAACACCATATATTTT CASRASSGNTIYF
TRBD2 TRBJ2-3 NA TRBV20-1 TGCAGTGCTTTCAGCGGGAGGGAGGGCACAGATACGCAGTATTTT CSAFSGREGTDTQYF
TRBD2 TRBJ2-1 NA TRBV6-4 TGTGCCAGCAGTGGGGACGCGGGAGGGCAGTTCTTC CASSGDAGGQFF
NA TRBJ2-5 NA TRBV7-9 TGTGCCAGCAGCTTAGGCAGGGTTTCGGGAGAGACCCAGTACTTC CASSLGRVSGETQYF
NA TRBJ2-7 once TRBV24-1 TGTGCCACCAGTGACGCAGCCTACGAGCAGTACTTC CATSDAAYEQYF